This T cell receptor beta chain was recorded in a study of early T cells in non-severe SARS-CoV-2 infection. Study summary: Chains stayed unpaired after sequencing of bulk RNA from unsorted whole blood.

V lost 4 bases to trimming and J lost 7 bases; unmatched junction nucleotides: 8. CDR1 and CDR2 from the germline V gene are DFQATT and SNEGSKA (reference sequence). The CDR3 has 13 amino acids. Researchers attached unique molecular identifiers to individual cDNA molecules. One entry per CDR3 protein, called by TCRdb with MiXCR from the 5' RACE reads. The sample shows approximately 66,000 distinct CDR3 sequences, approximately 12% of them seen only once. This clonotype has ten or more counts. The antigen is not known. Whole-study results and caveats: Comparison of clonotypes with VDJdb favored anti-spike CD8 responses while missing private and CD4 specificities.

Source: whole blood, taken at baseline. The clonotype originates from an adult who was a healthcare worker with PCR-confirmed SARS-CoV-2 infection or an uninfected control (not recorded which). The donor label of this sample is uncertain. V is TRBV20-1 and J is TRBJ1-1; 8 positions agree with TRBD1. Here the CDR3 DNA reads TGCAGTGCTACCGAGGACAGGGAAATTGAAGCTTTCTTT. It specifies CSATEDREIEAFF.